This T cell receptor beta chain was observed in a study of shared clonotypes between healthy human individuals. Study-level information: The donor group consisted of a couple of women and three men, aged 18 to 49.

CD45RO negativity and positive selection for CCR7 defined naive CD8 cells, a population that excluded terminally differentiated effector memory CD45RA+ cells. The authors ran the assay at deep level. Every subset's genomic DNA went evenly onto several immunoSEQ plates. Sorted-subset replicate PCR reactions were performed with approximately 180 ng DNA, corresponding to roughly 30,000 T cell genomes. TCRdb keeps only in-frame clones here, not all; method: immunoSEQ multiplex PCR. The sample lists millions of clones, approximately 94% occurring once. V gave up 0 bases and J gave up 5 bases; unmatched junction bases: 7. The length of the CDR3 is 17 residues. In germline, CDR1 is MNHNS, CDR2 SASEGT.

This TCR came from a man between 18 and 29 years old in good health. The V and J genes are TRBV6-1 and TRBJ2-2; 9 positions match TRBD1. Sequencing used naive CD8+ T cells sorted from blood. The CDR3 sequence: CASSEAKGQGATGELFF. DNA of the CDR3: TGTGCCAGCAGTGAAGCTAAGGGACAGGGTGCGACCGGGGAGCTGTTTTTT.